This T cell receptor (beta chain) was captured in a study of CD8+ T cells in alopecia areata. Whole-study results and caveats: Scalp clonality and expanded CD8+ clones among the top 100 showed significant decreases with tofacitinib. While patients received tofacitinib, many expanded lesional clones remained present in scalp and blood. Compared with normal scalp, lesional scalp had higher clonality and more expanded CD8+ clones.

Germline V gene data show CDR1 as GTSNPN and CDR2 as SVGIG (reference sequence). The V gene lost 0 bases and the J gene lost 0 bases, with 11 bases spanning the gap. The CDR3 runs to 15 residues. Following RNA extraction, reverse transcription yielded cDNA that acted as the sequencing template. Measured with immunoSEQ multiplex PCR; TCRdb has only the in-frame clones, and not every one. This sample has more than 95,000 clones; around 58% occur once, and the top ten carry about 31%. Of note for this clone: What it binds is not known.

Treatment indicated: oral pan-JAK inhibitor, 5-10 mg twice daily. The V and J genes are TRBV30 and TRBJ1-1; tentative D call: TRBD1 (5 bases). This TCR was sampled from a human donor with alopecia areata. The sample was CD8+ T cells sorted from blood, taken at week 4, from a patient treated with tofacitinib. CDR3 residues: CAWSVRGDLNTEAFF. The DNA for the CDR3 is TGTGCCTGGAGTGTACGAGGGGACCTGAACACTGAAGCTTTCTTT.